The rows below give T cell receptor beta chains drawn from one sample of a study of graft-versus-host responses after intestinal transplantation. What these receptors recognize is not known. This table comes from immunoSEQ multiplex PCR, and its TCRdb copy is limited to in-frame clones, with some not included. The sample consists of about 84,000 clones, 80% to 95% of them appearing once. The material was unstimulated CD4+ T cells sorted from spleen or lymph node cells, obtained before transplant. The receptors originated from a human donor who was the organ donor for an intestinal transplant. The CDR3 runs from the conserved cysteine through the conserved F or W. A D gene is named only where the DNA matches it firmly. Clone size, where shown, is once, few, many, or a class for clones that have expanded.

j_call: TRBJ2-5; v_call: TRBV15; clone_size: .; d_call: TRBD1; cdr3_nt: TGTGCCACCAGGCAGGGGGCAACAGAGACCCAGTACTTC; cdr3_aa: CATRQGATETQYF
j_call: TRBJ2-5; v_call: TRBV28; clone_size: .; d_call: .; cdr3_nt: TGTGCCAGCAGTGCCCCTATGCGGTCTTCGGAGACCCAGTACTTC; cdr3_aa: CASSAPMRSSETQYF
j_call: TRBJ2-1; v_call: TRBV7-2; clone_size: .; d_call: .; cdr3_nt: TGTGCCAGCAGCTTAGGTCGGACAGATCTCTACAATGAGCAGTTCTTC; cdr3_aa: CASSLGRTDLYNEQFF
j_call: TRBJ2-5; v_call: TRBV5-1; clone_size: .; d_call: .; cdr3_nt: TGCGCCAGCAGCCGGGGGTATGGGCAAGAGACCCAGTACTTC; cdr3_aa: CASSRGYGQETQYF
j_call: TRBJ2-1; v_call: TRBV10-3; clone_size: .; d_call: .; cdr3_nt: TGTGCCATCAGCGGGGACAATGAGCAGTTCTTC; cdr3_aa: CAISGDNEQFF
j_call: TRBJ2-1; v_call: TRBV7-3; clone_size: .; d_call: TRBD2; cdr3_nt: TGTGCCAGCAGCCCTAGCGGGGGGGCCCAGGATAATGAGCAGTTCTTC; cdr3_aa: CASSPSGGAQDNEQFF
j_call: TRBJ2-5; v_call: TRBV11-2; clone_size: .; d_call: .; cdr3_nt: TGTGCCAGCAGCCGTACTAGACTTCAAGAGACCCAGTACTTC; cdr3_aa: CASSRTRLQETQYF
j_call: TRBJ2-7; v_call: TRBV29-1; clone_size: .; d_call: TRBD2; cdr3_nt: TGCAGCGTTGAAGATCATCGGGGGGGCTCCTACGAGCAGTACTTC; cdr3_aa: CSVEDHRGGSYEQYF
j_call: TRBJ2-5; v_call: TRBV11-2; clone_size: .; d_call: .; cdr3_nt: TGTGCCAGCAGCTCATCGGTAACGCGGGAGACCCAGTACTTC; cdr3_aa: CASSSSVTRETQYF
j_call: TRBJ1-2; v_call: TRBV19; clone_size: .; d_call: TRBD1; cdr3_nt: TGTGCCACCTCGGACAGGGTTAACTATGGCTACACCTTC; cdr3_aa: CATSDRVNYGYTF
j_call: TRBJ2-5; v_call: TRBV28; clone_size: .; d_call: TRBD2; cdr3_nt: TGTGCCAGCAGTTTAAGACCTAGCGGGAGAGAGGAGACCCAGTACTTC; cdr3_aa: CASSLRPSGREETQYF
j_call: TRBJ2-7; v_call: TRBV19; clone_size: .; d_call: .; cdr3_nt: TGTGCCAGTAGTCGGGGATATAGCTCCTACGAGCAGTACTTC; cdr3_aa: CASSRGYSSYEQYF
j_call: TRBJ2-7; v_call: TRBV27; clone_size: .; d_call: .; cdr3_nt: TGTGCCAGCAGTTACTCAGGGTTATTGACCTACGAGCAGTACTTC; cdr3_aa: CASSYSGLLTYEQYF
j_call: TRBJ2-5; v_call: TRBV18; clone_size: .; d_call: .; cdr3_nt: TGTGCCAGCTCACCACTACCAGGGGCCACCCAAGAGACCCAGTACTTC; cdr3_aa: CASSPLPGATQETQYF
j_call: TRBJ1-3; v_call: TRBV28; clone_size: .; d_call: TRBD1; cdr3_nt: TGTGCCAGCAGTTCAGGGGGCTCTGGAAACACCATATATTTT; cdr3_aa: CASSSGGSGNTIYF
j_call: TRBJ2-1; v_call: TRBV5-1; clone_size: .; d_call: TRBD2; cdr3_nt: TGCGCCAGCAGCCTGGGGGCTAGCGGGACCTCGGGCAATGAGCAGTTCTTC; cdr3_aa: CASSLGASGTSGNEQFF
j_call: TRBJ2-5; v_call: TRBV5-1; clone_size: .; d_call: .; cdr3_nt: TGCGCCAGCAGCTTCGCACACATAGGGGGTAGTGAGGGGGAGACCCAGTACTTC; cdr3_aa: CASSFAHIGGSEGETQYF
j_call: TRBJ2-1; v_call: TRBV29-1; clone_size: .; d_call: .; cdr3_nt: TGCAGCGTTGAAGTAGGAGACAGCCCCTACAATGAGCAGTTCTTC; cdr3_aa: CSVEVGDSPYNEQFF
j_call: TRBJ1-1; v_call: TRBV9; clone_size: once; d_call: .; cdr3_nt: TGTGCCAGCAGCCCGTATTACTTGAACACTGAAGCTTTCTTT; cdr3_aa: CASSPYYLNTEAFF
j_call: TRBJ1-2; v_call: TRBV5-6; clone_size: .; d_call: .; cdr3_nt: TGTGCCAGCAGCTTGCGTGGGGCGGGGAACTATGGCTACACCTTC; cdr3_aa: CASSLRGAGNYGYTF
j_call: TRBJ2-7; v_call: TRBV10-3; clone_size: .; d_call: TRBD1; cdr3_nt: TGTGCCATCAGACGACAGGGGGACGAGCAGTACTTC; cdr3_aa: CAIRRQGDEQYF
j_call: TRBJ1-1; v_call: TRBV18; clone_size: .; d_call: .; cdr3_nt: TGTGCCAGCTCAGGGGGCAACACTGAAGCTTTCTTT; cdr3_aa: CASSGGNTEAFF
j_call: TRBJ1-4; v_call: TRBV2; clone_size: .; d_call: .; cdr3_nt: TGTGCCAGCGCGGCAGGGAGGAATGAAAAACTGTTTTTT; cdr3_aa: CASAAGRNEKLFF
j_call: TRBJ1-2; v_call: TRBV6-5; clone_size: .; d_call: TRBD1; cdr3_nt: TGTGCCAGCAGTTACGGGGGACAGGTGAACTATGGCTACACCTTC; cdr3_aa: CASSYGGQVNYGYTF
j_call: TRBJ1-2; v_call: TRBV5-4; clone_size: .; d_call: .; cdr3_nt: TGTGCCAGCAGCTTCCAGGGCTATGGCTACACCTTC; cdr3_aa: CASSFQGYGYTF
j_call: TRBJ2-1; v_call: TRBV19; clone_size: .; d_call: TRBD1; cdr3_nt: TGTGCCAGTAGTATAGGTCGACAGGGGGCGCTTAGTGAGCAGTTCTTC; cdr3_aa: CASSIGRQGALSEQFF
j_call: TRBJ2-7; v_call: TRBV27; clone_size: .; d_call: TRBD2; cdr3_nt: TGTGCCAGCAGTAGACTTATTACGAGGGAGGGGCTTACGAAAGAGCAGTACTTC; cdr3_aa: CASSRLITREGLTKEQYF
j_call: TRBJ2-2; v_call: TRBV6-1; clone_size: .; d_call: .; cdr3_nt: TGTGCCAGCAGACAGGGTTGGGCGAACACCGGGGAGCTGTTTTTT; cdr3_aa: CASRQGWANTGELFF
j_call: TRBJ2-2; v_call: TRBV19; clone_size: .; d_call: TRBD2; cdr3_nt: TGTGCCAGTAGTATAGCGGGAGGGCCAATTCTCGCCACCGGGGAGCTGTTTTTT; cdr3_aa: CASSIAGGPILATGELFF